This T cell receptor (beta chain) was obtained from a study of blood T cell repertoires in COVID-19. After removal of 6 bases from V and 8 bases from J, the junction contained 16 bases not matched to a gene. The CDR3 contains 16 residues. The germline V gene has CDR1 SGHNT and CDR2 YENEEA. Original processing notes: Quantification of nucleated cells was approximated via reference gene primer amplification. Assay used: immunoSEQ multiplex PCR; TCRdb lists only in-frame clones, some missing. That table is the source of V, J and clone size, and D and trimming were worked out from the DNA. The profile shows 250,000 to 350,000 clones, over 70% of them singletons.

The sequence was collected from a woman aged 45-59 years with acute or convalescent COVID-19. Sequencing was performed on peripheral blood. The chain couples TRBV11-3 to TRBJ2-1, with TRBD2 identical over 7 bases. Here the CDR3 DNA reads TGTGCCAGCAGTCAAAACACAGCGGGGCCTCAGGATGAGCAGTTCTTC. Protein product: CASSQNTAGPQDEQFF.